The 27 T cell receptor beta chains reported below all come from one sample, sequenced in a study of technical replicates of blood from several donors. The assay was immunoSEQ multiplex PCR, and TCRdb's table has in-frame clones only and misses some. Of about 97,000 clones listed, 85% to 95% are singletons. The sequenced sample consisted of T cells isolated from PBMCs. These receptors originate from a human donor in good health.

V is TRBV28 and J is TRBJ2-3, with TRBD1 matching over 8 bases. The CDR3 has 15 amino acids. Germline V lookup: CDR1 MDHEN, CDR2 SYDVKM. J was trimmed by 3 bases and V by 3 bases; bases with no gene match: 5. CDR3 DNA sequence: TGTGCCAGCAGTTTCAGGGGGCTAATGACAGATACGCAGTATTTT. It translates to CASSFRGLMTDTQYF. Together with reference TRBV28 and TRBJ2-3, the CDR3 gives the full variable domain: DVKVTQSSRYLVKRTGEKVFLECVQDMDHENMFWYRQDPGLGLRLIYFSYDVKMKEKGDIPEGYSVSREKKERFSLILESASTNQTSMYLCASSFRGLMTDTQYFGPGTRLTVL.

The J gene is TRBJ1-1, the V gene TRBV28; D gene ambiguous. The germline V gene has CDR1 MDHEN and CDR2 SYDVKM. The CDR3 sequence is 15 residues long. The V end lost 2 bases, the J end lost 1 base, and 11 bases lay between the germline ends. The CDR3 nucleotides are TGTGCCAGCAGTTTACCGAAATCAGGGAACACTGAAGCTTTCTTT. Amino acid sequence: CASSLPKSGNTEAFF.

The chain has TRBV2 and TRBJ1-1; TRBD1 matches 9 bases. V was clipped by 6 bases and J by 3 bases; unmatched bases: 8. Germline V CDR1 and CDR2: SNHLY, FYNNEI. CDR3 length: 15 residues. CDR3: CASRGDRELDTEAFF. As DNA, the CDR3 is TGTGCCAGCAGGGGGGACAGGGAACTTGACACTGAAGCTTTCTTT.

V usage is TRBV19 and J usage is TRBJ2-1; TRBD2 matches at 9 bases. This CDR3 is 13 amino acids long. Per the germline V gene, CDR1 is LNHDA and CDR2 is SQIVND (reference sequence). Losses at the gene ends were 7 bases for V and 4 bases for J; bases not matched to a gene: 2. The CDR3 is CASNLAGYNEQFF. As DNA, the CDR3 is TGTGCCAGTAATCTAGCGGGGTACAATGAGCAGTTCTTC.

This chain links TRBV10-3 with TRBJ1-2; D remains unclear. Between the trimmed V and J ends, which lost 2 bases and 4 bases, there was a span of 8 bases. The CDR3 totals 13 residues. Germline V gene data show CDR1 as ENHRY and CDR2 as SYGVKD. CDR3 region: CAISEGQVYGYTF. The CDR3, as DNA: TGTGCCATCAGTGAGGGGCAAGTCTATGGCTACACCTTC.

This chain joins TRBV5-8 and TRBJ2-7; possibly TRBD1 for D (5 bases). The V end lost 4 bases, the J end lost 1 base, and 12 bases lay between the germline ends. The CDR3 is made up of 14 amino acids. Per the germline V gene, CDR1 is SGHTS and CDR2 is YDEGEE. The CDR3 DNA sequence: TGTGCCAGCAGCCCCTACACAGGTTCCTACGAGCAGTACTTC. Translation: CASSPYTGSYEQYF.

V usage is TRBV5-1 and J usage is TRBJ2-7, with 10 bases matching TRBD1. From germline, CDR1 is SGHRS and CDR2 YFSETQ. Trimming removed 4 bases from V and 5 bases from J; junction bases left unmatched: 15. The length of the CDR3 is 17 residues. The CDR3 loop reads CASSLPMRDRGRDEQYF. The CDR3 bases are TGCGCCAGCAGCCTCCCCATGAGGGACAGGGGTCGCGACGAGCAGTACTTC.

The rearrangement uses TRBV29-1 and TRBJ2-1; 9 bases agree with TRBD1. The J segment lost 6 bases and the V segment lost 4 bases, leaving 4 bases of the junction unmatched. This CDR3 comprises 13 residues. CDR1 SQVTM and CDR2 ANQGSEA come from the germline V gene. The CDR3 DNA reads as TGCAGCGTTGTAGGGACAGGGATCAATGAGCAGTTCTTC. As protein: CSVVGTGINEQFF.

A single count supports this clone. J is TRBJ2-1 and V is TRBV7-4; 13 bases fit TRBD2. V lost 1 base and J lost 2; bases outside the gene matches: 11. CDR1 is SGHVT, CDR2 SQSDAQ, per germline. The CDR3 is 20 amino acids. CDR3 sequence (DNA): TGTGCCAGCAGCTTAGAGGCTACTAGCGGGAGGGCCGGCGCCTACAATGAGCAGTTCTTC. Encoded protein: CASSLEATSGRAGAYNEQFF.

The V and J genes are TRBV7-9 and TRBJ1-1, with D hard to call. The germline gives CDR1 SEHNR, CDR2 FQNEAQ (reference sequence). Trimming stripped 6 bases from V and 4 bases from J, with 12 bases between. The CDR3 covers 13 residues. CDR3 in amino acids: CASSRFEGTEAFF. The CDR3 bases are TGTGCCAGCAGTCGTTTTGAGGGCACTGAAGCTTTCTTT.

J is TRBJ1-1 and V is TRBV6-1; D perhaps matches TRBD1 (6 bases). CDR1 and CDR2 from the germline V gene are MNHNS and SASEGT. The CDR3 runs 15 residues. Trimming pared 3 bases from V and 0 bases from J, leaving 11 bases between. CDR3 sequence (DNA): TGTGCCAGCAGTGACAGGGGAGCCCTGAACACTGAAGCTTTCTTT. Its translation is CASSDRGALNTEAFF.

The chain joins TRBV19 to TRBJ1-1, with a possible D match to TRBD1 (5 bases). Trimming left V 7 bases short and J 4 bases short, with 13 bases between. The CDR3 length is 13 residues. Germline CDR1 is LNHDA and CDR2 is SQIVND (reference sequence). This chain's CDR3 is CASIETGATEAFF. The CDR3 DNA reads TGTGCCAGTATAGAAACAGGTGCCACTGAAGCTTTCTTT. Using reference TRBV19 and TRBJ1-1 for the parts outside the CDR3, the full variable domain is DGGITQSPKYLFRKEGQNVTLSCEQNLNHDAMYWYRQDPGQGLRLIYYSQIVNDFQKGDIAEGYSVSREKKESFPLTVTSAQKNPTAFYLCASIETGATEAFFGQGTRLTVV.

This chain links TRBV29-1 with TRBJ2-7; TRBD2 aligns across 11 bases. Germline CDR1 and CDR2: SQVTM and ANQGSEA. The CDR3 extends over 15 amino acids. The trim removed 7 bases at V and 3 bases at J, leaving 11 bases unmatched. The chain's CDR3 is CSASPATSGSYEQYF. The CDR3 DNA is TGCAGCGCTAGCCCCGCTACTAGCGGGAGCTACGAGCAGTACTTC.

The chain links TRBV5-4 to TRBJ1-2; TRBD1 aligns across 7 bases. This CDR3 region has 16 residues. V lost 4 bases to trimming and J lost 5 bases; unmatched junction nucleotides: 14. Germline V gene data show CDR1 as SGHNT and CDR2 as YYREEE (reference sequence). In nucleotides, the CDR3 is TGTGCCAGCAGCGGGACCATATTCGGGACAGATTATGGCTACACCTTC. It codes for CASSGTIFGTDYGYTF. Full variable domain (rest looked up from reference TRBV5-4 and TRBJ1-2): ETGVTQSPTHLIKTRGQQVTLRCSSQSGHNTVSWYQQALGQGPQFIFQYYREEENGRGNFPPRFSGLQFPNYSSELNVNALELDDSALYLCASSGTIFGTDYGYTFGSGTRLTVV.

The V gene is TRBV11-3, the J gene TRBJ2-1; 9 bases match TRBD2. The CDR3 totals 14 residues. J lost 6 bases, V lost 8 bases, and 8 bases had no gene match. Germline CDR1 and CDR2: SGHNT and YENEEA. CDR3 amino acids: CASSSGRFSNEQFF. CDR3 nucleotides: TGTGCCAGCTCGAGCGGGAGGTTCTCCAATGAGCAGTTCTTC.

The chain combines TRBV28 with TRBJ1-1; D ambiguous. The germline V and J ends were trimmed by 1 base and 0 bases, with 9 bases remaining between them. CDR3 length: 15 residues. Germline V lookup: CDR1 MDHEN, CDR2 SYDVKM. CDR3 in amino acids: CASSLSVVMNTEAFF. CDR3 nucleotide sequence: TGTGCCAGCAGTTTATCGGTGGTCATGAACACTGAAGCTTTCTTT.

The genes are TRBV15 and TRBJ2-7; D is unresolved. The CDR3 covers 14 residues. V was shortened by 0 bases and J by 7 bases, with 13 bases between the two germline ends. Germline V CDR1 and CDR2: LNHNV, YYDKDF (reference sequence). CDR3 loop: CATSREGLGREQYF. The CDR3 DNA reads TGTGCCACCAGCAGAGAAGGATTGGGCCGGGAGCAGTACTTC.

The DNA for the CDR3 is TGTGCCAGCAAGAGCGGGAGCTACGAGCAGTACTTC. Amino acid sequence: CASKSGSYEQYF. V gene TRBV2 combines with J gene TRBJ2-7; 8 bases map to TRBD2. The V gene end was trimmed by 7 bases and the J gene end by 3 bases; junction bases not matched to a gene: 2. The V gene's germline CDR1 is SNHLY and CDR2 FYNNEI. The CDR3 is 12 residues long.

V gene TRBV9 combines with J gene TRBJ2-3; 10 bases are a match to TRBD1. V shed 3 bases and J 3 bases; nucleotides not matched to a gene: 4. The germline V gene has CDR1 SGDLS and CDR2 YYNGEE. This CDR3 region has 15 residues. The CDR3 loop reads CASSDDRGLTDTQYF. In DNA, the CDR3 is TGTGCCAGCAGCGACGACAGGGGGCTAACAGATACGCAGTATTTT. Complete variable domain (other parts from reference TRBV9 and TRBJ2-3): DSGVTQTPKHLITATGQRVTLRCSPRSGDLSVYWYQQSLDQGLQFLIQYYNGEERAKGNILERFSAQQFPDLHSELNLSSLELGDSALYFCASSDDRGLTDTQYFGPGTRLTVL.

The chain's CDR3 is CASSLAGQMSNQPQHF. For the CDR3, the DNA is TGTGCCAGCAGCTTAGCGGGACAGATGAGCAATCAGCCCCAGCATTTT. The V and J genes are TRBV7-2 and TRBJ1-5, with 7 nucleotides matching TRBD1. After removal of 0 bases from V and 1 base from J, the junction contained 3 bases not matched to a gene. CDR3 length equals 16 residues. CDR1 and CDR2 from the germline V gene are SGHTA and FQGNSA.

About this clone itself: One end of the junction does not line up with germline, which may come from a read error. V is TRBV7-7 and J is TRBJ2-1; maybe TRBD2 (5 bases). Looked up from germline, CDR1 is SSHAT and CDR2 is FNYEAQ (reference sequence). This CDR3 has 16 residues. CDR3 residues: CASSLASFVPYNEQFF. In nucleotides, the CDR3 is TGTGCTAGCAGCTTAGCGTCATTTGTCCCCTACAATGAGCAGTTCTTC.

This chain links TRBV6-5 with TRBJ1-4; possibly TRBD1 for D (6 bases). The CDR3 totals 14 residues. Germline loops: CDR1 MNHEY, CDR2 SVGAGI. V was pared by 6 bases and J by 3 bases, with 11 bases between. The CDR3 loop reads CASSPGVPNEKLFF. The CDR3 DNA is TGTGCCAGCAGCCCAGGGGTCCCTAATGAAAAACTGTTTTTT.

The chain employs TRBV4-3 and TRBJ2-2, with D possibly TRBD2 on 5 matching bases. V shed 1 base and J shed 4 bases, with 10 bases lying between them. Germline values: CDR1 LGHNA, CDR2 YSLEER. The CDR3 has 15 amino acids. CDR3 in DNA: TGCGCCAGCAGCCAAGGACTAACCAGCACCGGGGAGCTGTTTTTT. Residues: CASSQGLTSTGELFF.

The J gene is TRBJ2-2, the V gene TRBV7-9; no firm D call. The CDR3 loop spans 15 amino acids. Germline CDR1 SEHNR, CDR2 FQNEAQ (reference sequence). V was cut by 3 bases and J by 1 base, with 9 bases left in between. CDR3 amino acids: CASSFISGNTGELFF. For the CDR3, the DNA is TGTGCCAGCAGCTTTATCTCAGGGAACACCGGGGAGCTGTTTTTT.

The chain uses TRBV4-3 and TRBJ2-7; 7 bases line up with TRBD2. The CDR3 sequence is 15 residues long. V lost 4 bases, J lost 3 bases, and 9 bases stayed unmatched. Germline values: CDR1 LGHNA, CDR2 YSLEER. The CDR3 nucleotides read TGCGCCAGCAGCCGACTTTCCGGGACTAACTACGAGCAGTACTTC. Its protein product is CASSRLSGTNYEQYF.

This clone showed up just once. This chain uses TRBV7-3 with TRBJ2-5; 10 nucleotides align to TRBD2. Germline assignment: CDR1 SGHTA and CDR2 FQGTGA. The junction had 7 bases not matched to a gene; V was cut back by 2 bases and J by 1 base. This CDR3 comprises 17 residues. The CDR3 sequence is CASSLGPGLALQETQYF. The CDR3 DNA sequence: TGTGCCAGCAGCTTAGGCCCGGGACTAGCGCTCCAAGAGACCCAGTACTTC.

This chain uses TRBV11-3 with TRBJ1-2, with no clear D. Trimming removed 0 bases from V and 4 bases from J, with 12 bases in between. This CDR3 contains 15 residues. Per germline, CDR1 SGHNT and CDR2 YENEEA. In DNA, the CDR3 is TGTGCCAGCAGCTTAGAGGGCAGAACCCCCTATGGCTACACCTTC. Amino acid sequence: CASSLEGRTPYGYTF.